Presented here are 8 T cell receptor beta chains from one specimen sequenced in a study of graft-versus-host responses after intestinal transplantation. The data were produced by immunoSEQ multiplex PCR, yet TCRdb's version contains in-frame clones alone and is incomplete. The sample carries around 39,000 clones, 85% to 90% recorded once. Sequenced here: PBMCs, sampled about nine months after transplant. Source of these receptors: a human patient who received an intestinal transplant, so some T cells may come from the graft donor.

This clone was seen a few times. The V call is TRBV11-2, the J call TRBJ1-1; D is perhaps TRBD1 (6 bases). V lost 2 bases and J lost 6, with 10 bases in between. The length of the CDR3 is 13 residues. CDR1 and CDR2 from the germline V gene are SGHAT and FQNNGV. The chain's CDR3 is CASSLWGAPEAFF. As DNA, the CDR3 is TGTGCCAGCAGCTTATGGGGGGCCCCTGAAGCTTTCTTT.

The chain uses TRBV10-3 and TRBJ1-1, with D maybe TRBD1 (6 bases). The germline V and J ends were trimmed by 0 bases and 8 bases, with 19 bases remaining between them. Germline V CDR1 and CDR2: ENHRY, SYGVKD. The CDR3 has 16 residues. The DNA of the CDR3 is TGTGCCATCAGTGAGTCCGACAGGTCCCCTTTAGTCGAAGCTTTCTTT. Its protein product is CAISESDRSPLVEAFF.

On this clone: Other DNA sequences of this sample code for an identical CDR3. J is TRBJ1-5 and V is TRBV7-2; weak D call: TRBD1 (6 bases). Looked up from germline, CDR1 is SGHTA and CDR2 is FQGNSA. V lost 1 base to trimming and J lost 2 bases, with 15 bases between them. The CDR3 length is 17 residues. In DNA form, the CDR3 reads TGTGCCAGCAGCTTAGGGGGAGGTGGGGGCGGCAATCAGCCCCAGCATTTT. Residues: CASSLGGGGGGNQPQHF.

The rearrangement joins TRBV9 to TRBJ2-3, with D tentatively TRBD2 (6 bases). Germline CDR1 reads SGDLS; CDR2 reads YYNGEE. CDR3 length: 15 amino acids. Trimming pared 0 bases from V and 1 base from J, leaving 9 bases between. CDR3 nucleotide sequence: TGTGCCAGCAGCGTAGGGGACTTCCGCACAGATACGCAGTATTTT. It yields the protein CASSVGDFRTDTQYF. Based on the CDR3 plus reference TRBV9 and TRBJ2-3, the full variable domain is DSGVTQTPKHLITATGQRVTLRCSPRSGDLSVYWYQQSLDQGLQFLIQYYNGEERAKGNILERFSAQQFPDLHSELNLSSLELGDSALYFCASSVGDFRTDTQYFGPGTRLTVL.

This clone was seen a handful of times. This chain connects TRBV27 to TRBJ1-5, with 7 bases aligning to TRBD1. CDR1 and CDR2 from the germline V gene are MNHEY and SMNVEV (reference sequence). The CDR3 spans 16 residues. V was pared by 6 bases and J by 5 bases, with 13 bases of the junction left unmatched. CDR3 DNA: TGTGCCAGCAGATCCACCACAGGGGATCTGGATCAGCCCCAGCATTTT. It codes for CASRSTTGDLDQPQHF.

A note on this clone: A read error may produce the germline difference seen at one junction end. In the same sample, other DNA sequences code for this CDR3. The chain recombines TRBV4-1 with TRBJ2-5; D gene ambiguous. The CDR3 loop spans 14 amino acids. CDR1 and CDR2 from the germline V gene are MGHRA and YSYEKL. For the CDR3, the DNA is TGTGCCAGCAGCCAAGTTGTCCTCCAAGAGACCCAGTACTTC. This codes for CASSQVVLQETQYF.

This clone is a singleton in its sample. The chain uses TRBV9 and TRBJ1-1, with 9 bases identical to TRBD1. This CDR3 spans 16 amino acids. Germline V lookup: CDR1 SGDLS, CDR2 YYNGEE. J lost 1 base, V lost 3 bases, and 7 bases had no gene match. The CDR3 DNA is TGTGCCAGCAGCGACCGGACAGGGGATGGGAACACTGAAGCTTTCTTT. Translation gives CASSDRTGDGNTEAFF.

The chain joins TRBV4-1 to TRBJ1-2; D gene ambiguous. Germline V gene lookup returns CDR1 MGHRA and CDR2 YSYEKL. Trimming shortened V by 4 bases and J by 0 bases, and 9 bases separated the two germline ends. The CDR3 has 14 amino acids. The CDR3 region is CASSPRQANYGYTF. As DNA, the CDR3 is TGCGCCAGCAGCCCGAGACAAGCTAACTATGGCTACACCTTC.